The rows below give T cell receptor beta chains drawn from one sample of a study of T-cell memory formation after mild COVID-19. TCRdb independently ran MiXCR on the 5' RACE reads; one entry per CDR3 protein. The data show fewer than 650,000 distinct CDR3 sequences, 20% to 25% seen once. Sequencing was performed on PBMCs or a T cell subset sorted from them (not recorded which). The source of these receptors is an adult woman who had mild COVID-19 (a few samples of this study predate the infection). Cell type and time point are not known. Both conserved end residues are part of each CDR3. Each record gives: V gene, D gene, J gene, clone size, CDR3 length, CDR3 protein, CDR3 DNA. A D gene is named only where the DNA matches it firmly. The listing skips clone size in some rows; elsewhere it reads once, few, many or a size class.

V: TRBV7-2
D: .
J: TRBJ2-7
size: .
length: 18
CDR3: CASSLRGLAIRDAYEQYF
DNA: TGTGCCAGCAGCTTACGGGGATTGGCAATAAGAGATGCGTACGAGCAGTACTTC

V: TRBV5-1
D: .
J: TRBJ2-4
size: many
length: 14
CDR3: CASSEGQAKNIQYF
DNA: TGCGCCAGCAGTGAAGGACAGGCCAAAAACATTCAGTACTTC

V: TRBV5-1
D: TRBD2
J: TRBJ2-2
size: .
length: 17
CDR3: CASSLTSGRRGTGELFF
DNA: TGCGCCAGCAGTCTGACTAGCGGGAGGCGAGGTACCGGGGAGCTGTTTTTT

V: TRBV7-2
D: TRBD2
J: TRBJ2-1
size: few
length: 16
CDR3: CASSLGGRMNYNEQFF
DNA: TGTGCCAGCAGCTTAGGCGGGAGGATGAACTACAATGAGCAGTTCTTC

V: TRBV12-3/TRBV12-4
D: .
J: TRBJ2-6
size: many
length: 14
CDR3: CASKAVPGANVLTF
DNA: TGTGCCAGCAAAGCGGTCCCTGGGGCCAACGTCCTGACTTTC

V: TRBV20-1
D: .
J: TRBJ1-5
size: .
length: 14
CDR3: CSARVLAGNQPQHF
DNA: TGCAGTGCTAGAGTACTGGCAGGAAATCAGCCCCAGCATTTT

V: TRBV12-3/TRBV12-4
D: .
J: TRBJ1-2
size: .
length: 16
CDR3: CASSFGAGGTNYGYTF
DNA: TGTGCCAGCAGTTTTGGGGCGGGCGGTACTAACTATGGCTACACCTTC

V: TRBV11-3
D: TRBD2
J: TRBJ2-1
size: few
length: 17
CDR3: CASSLAAVLAGGHEQFF
DNA: TGTGCCAGCAGCTTAGCGGCTGTCCTAGCGGGAGGACATGAGCAGTTCTTC

V: TRBV3-1
D: .
J: TRBJ1-5
size: few
length: 15
CDR3: CASSQGSSSNQPQHF
DNA: TGTGCCAGCAGCCAAGGGAGCTCGAGCAATCAGCCCCAGCATTTT

V: TRBV7-9
D: .
J: TRBJ2-3
size: .
length: 13
CDR3: CASSDSLTDTQYF
DNA: TGTGCCAGCAGCGATAGCCTCACAGATACGCAGTATTTT

V: TRBV7-9
D: TRBD2
J: TRBJ2-3
size: few
length: 16
CDR3: CASSPGLAGLTYTQYF
DNA: TGTGCCAGCAGCCCTGGACTAGCGGGTCTAACCTATACGCAGTATTTT

V: TRBV6-5
D: .
J: TRBJ1-3
size: .
length: 13
CDR3: CASSPGPGNTIYF
DNA: TGTGCCAGCTCGCCGGGCCCCGGAAACACCATATATTTT

V: TRBV15
D: TRBD1
J: TRBJ1-5
size: few
length: 16
CDR3: CATSRGETGGYQPQHF
DNA: TGTGCCACCAGCAGAGGAGAGACAGGGGGATACCAGCCCCAGCATTTT

V: TRBV27
D: .
J: TRBJ1-5
size: .
length: 15
CDR3: CASSPMPGGNQPQHF
DNA: TGTGCCAGCAGTCCTATGCCGGGGGGCAATCAGCCCCAGCATTTT

V: TRBV7-8
D: .
J: TRBJ1-6
size: .
length: 14
CDR3: CASENLAGNSPLHF
DNA: TGTGCCAGCGAAAACCTCGCAGGGAATTCACCCCTCCACTTT

V: TRBV9
D: TRBD2
J: TRBJ2-7
size: few
length: 14
CDR3: CASSAGLAGGEQYF
DNA: TGTGCCAGCAGCGCGGGACTAGCGGGTGGCGAGCAGTACTTC

V: TRBV4-3
D: .
J: TRBJ2-7
size: .
length: 16
CDR3: CASSREGGRGSYEQYF
DNA: TGCGCCAGCAGCCGCGAAGGAGGTAGGGGGTCCTACGAGCAGTACTTC

V: TRBV5-4
D: TRBD2
J: TRBJ2-5
size: .
length: 14
CDR3: CASSLGLAQETQYF
DNA: TGTGCCAGCAGCTTGGGACTAGCACAAGAGACCCAGTACTTC

V: TRBV9
D: .
J: TRBJ2-7
size: .
length: 14
CDR3: CASSVVGEGTVQYF
DNA: TGTGCCAGCAGCGTAGTGGGGGAAGGCACGGTGCAGTACTTC

V: TRBV7-2
D: .
J: TRBJ2-3
size: .
length: 15
CDR3: CASSPWGGAADTQYF
DNA: TGTGCCAGCAGCCCCTGGGGTGGAGCGGCAGATACGCAGTATTTT

V: TRBV25-1
D: .
J: TRBJ2-1
size: .
length: 15
CDR3: CASSDRLLTGYEQFF
DNA: TGTGCCAGCAGTGACCGGCTATTAACAGGCTATGAGCAGTTCTTC

V: TRBV10-3
D: TRBD1
J: TRBJ2-5
size: few
length: 16
CDR3: CAVRKGSTGDEKTQYF
DNA: TGTGCCGTAAGGAAAGGTTCGACAGGGGATGAAAAGACCCAGTACTTC